One and the same sample provided the 31 T cell receptor beta chains below, sequenced in a study of blood T cell repertoires in COVID-19 (dated by TCRdb to about 2020). Libraries were prepared through the immunoSEQ multiplex PCR assay. TCRdb obtained this table from immuneACCESS and retained in-frame rearrangements with V and J assigned. These tables miss some clones; where compared with another copy, unresolved V genes account for less than half of the shortfall, and the remainder is unexplained. The sample data list some 160,000 clones, and roughly 84% of these were observed just once. Together, the top ten hold approximately 1.4% of the sample. Material for sequencing was peripheral blood. These receptors all come from a human donor in a cohort sampled during active COVID-19.

J is TRBJ1-1 and V is TRBV5-1; D possibly corresponds to TRBD1 (5 bases). CDR3 length equals 14 residues. Trimming removed 3 bases from V and 3 bases from J, with 12 bases in between. In germline, CDR1 is SGHRS, CDR2 YFSETQ. DNA for the CDR3: TGCGCCAGCAGCTACCAGGGCTTTCACACTGAAGCTTTCTTT. It is translated as CASSYQGFHTEAFF.

The V gene is TRBV7-2, the J gene TRBJ2-1, with D possibly being TRBD1 (7 bases). V was trimmed by 8 bases and J by 2 bases, leaving 16 bases between them. CDR1 and CDR2 from the germline V gene are SGHTA and FQGNSA. This CDR3 spans 15 amino acids. CDR3: CASVFRGAPYNEQFF. CDR3 in DNA: TGTGCCAGCGTTTTCAGGGGGGCGCCCTACAATGAGCAGTTCTTC.

This chain joins TRBV10-2 and TRBJ2-7, with a possible D match to TRBD1 (5 bases). Trimming pared 3 bases from V and 0 bases from J, leaving 15 bases between. The CDR3 has 16 amino acids. CDR1 is WSHSY, CDR2 SAAADI, per germline. The CDR3 region is CASSDFLTGNSYEQYF. The CDR3 coding sequence is TGCGCCAGCAGTGACTTCTTAACAGGAAACTCCTACGAGCAGTACTTC.

About this clone: The junction shows a germline mismatch at one end, possibly a read error. This chain's CDR3 is CASSYSPSGRAYEQYF. The CDR3 DNA reads as TGTGCCAGCAGTTACTCGCCTAGCGGGAGGGCCTATGAGCAGTACTTC. This rearrangement joins TRBV6-2 or TRBV6-3 to TRBJ2-7, with 12 bases aligning to TRBD2. The CDR3 is 16 amino acids. The germline CDR1 and CDR2 sequences are MNHEY and SVGEGT.

V and J are TRBV9 and TRBJ1-6, with D perhaps matching TRBD1 (6 bases). Germline V gene data show CDR1 as SGDLS and CDR2 as YYNGEE. V lost 4 bases to trimming and J lost 7 bases, with 15 bases between them. The CDR3 runs to 15 residues. The CDR3 here is CASSPGTWINSPLHF. CDR3 DNA sequence: TGTGCCAGCAGCCCCGGGACATGGATAAATTCACCCCTCCACTTT.

J is TRBJ2-3 and V is TRBV5-1; TRBD1 matches at 7 bases. V lost 1 base to trimming and J lost 6 bases; unmatched junction nucleotides: 8. The CDR3 loop spans 15 amino acids. CDR1 SGHRS and CDR2 YFSETQ come from the germline V gene. The CDR3 is CASSLHTGVRDTQYF. CDR3 bases: TGCGCCAGCAGCTTGCATACAGGGGTGCGGGATACGCAGTATTTT.

The rearrangement links TRBV7-2 to TRBJ2-6; D uncertain. With 1 base removed from V and 2 bases from J, the gap between germline ends came to 12 bases. Germline CDR1 reads SGHTA; CDR2 reads FQGNSA. The CDR3 loop spans 17 amino acids. The CDR3 is CASSLVPSRAGANVLTF. In DNA form, the CDR3 reads TGTGCCAGCAGCTTAGTTCCTAGTCGGGCTGGGGCCAACGTCCTGACTTTC.

The J gene is TRBJ2-1, the V gene TRBV5-1, with D possibly being TRBD2 (6 bases). The germline V gene encodes CDR1 SGHRS and CDR2 YFSETQ. V dropped 0 bases and J dropped 4 bases, with 14 bases sitting between them. The CDR3 is 16 amino acids. The CDR3 DNA sequence: TGCGCCAGCAGCTTGGCCCCTTCGGGGGAATACAATGAGCAGTTCTTC. Its protein product is CASSLAPSGEYNEQFF.

J is TRBJ2-7 and V is TRBV14; D remains ambiguous. The CDR3 is made up of 11 amino acids. Trimming shortened V by 7 bases and J by 6 bases, and 10 bases separated the two germline ends. Germline V lookup: CDR1 SGHDN, CDR2 FVKESK. Written as DNA, the CDR3 is TGTGCCAGCACCTTCAAGCGCGAGCAGTACTTC. Its translation: CASTFKREQYF.

A few counts support this clone. The chain recombines TRBV10-1 with TRBJ1-5, with no clear D. This CDR3 has 14 amino acids. Germline CDR1 WNHNN, CDR2 SYGVQD (reference sequence). Trimming stripped 7 bases from V and 0 bases from J, with 10 bases between. The CDR3: CASKSDRSNQPQHF. The CDR3 region has the DNA TGCGCCAGCAAGAGCGACCGTAGCAATCAGCCCCAGCATTTT.

V is TRBV5-6 and J is TRBJ2-7, with 12 bases that match TRBD2. J lost 2 bases, V lost 4 bases, and 10 bases had no gene match. Germline V lookup: CDR1 SGHDT, CDR2 YYEEEE. The CDR3 has 17 residues. The DNA for the CDR3 is TGTGCCAGCAGCGCAAGCCCTAGCGGGAGGGCCGCCTACGAGCAGTACTTC. Translation gives CASSASPSGRAAYEQYF. Complete variable domain (other parts from reference TRBV5-6 and TRBJ2-7): DAGVTQSPTHLIKTRGQQVTLRCSPKSGHDTVSWYQQALGQGPQFIFQYYEEEERQRGNFPDRFSGHQFPNYSSELNVNALLLGDSALYLCASSASPSGRAAYEQYFGPGTRLTVT.

J is TRBJ2-7 and V is TRBV24-1; TRBD1 matches at 7 bases. J lost 3 bases, V lost 2 bases, and 9 bases had no gene match. CDR1 is KGHDR and CDR2 is SFDVKD in the germline V gene. This CDR3 comprises 16 residues. CDR3: CATSDSMYRGGYEQYF. CDR3 DNA: TGTGCCACCAGTGATTCAATGTACAGGGGTGGCTACGAGCAGTACTTC.

This chain uses TRBV18 with TRBJ2-7; TRBD1 matches at 7 bases. CDR1 KGHSH and CDR2 LQKENI come from the germline V gene. The CDR3 consists of 15 residues. V trimming: 1 base; J trimming: 3 bases; junction bases outside the gene matches: 6. The CDR3 is CASSPQHRGVYEQYF. For the CDR3, the DNA is TGTGCCAGCTCACCACAGCACAGGGGAGTCTACGAGCAGTACTTC.

The rearrangement links TRBV28 to TRBJ2-5, with TRBD2 matching over 11 bases. Germline V gene sequence: CDR1 MDHEN, CDR2 SYDVKM. J lost 5 bases, V lost 3 bases, and 17 bases had no gene match. CDR3 length equals 19 residues. CDR3 sequence reads: CASSFSRGTSGSRMETQYF. CDR3 coding DNA: TGTGCCAGCAGTTTTAGCCGCGGGACTAGCGGCTCCCGGATGGAGACCCAGTACTTC.

The J gene is TRBJ2-7, the V gene TRBV18, with TRBD1 as a possible D gene (6 bases). The CDR3 is made up of 13 amino acids. Looked up from germline, CDR1 is KGHSH and CDR2 is LQKENI. The V end lost 6 bases, the J end lost 4 bases, and 13 bases lay between the germline ends. The CDR3 loop is CASSLSQGYEQYF. The CDR3 nucleotides read TGTGCCAGCTCGCTATCACAGGGTTACGAGCAGTACTTC.

V usage is TRBV7-2 and J usage is TRBJ2-5; 10 positions match TRBD1. The CDR3 consists of 15 residues. Germline V lookup: CDR1 SGHTA, CDR2 FQGNSA. V was clipped by 5 bases and J by 5 bases; unmatched bases: 8. The CDR3 DNA reads TGTGCCAGCAGCCCTCGACAGGGGGCCTGGGAGACCCAGTACTTC. Its protein product is CASSPRQGAWETQYF.

This clone was found once. The V call is TRBV19, the J call TRBJ2-1; 12 bases match TRBD1. This CDR3 region has 17 residues. J gave up 5 bases and V 1 base, and 6 bases lay outside the gene matches. Germline CDR1 is LNHDA and CDR2 is SQIVND (reference sequence). CDR3 amino acids: CASSIGGGQGADNEQFF. The CDR3 coding sequence is TGTGCCAGTAGTATAGGAGGGGGACAGGGGGCCGACAATGAGCAGTTCTTC.

The chain employs TRBV3-1 (or the pseudogene TRBV3-2) and TRBJ2-1; D is undetermined. Germline CDR1 LGHDT, CDR2 YNNKEL (reference sequence). This CDR3 has 11 residues. The V and J ends lost 0 bases and 9 bases respectively, with 3 bases between them. CDR3 nucleotide sequence: TGTGCCAGCAGCCAAGATAGTGAGCAGTTCTTC. Translated, it gives CASSQDSEQFF.

In the case of this clone: Other DNA sequences within the sample encode an identical CDR3. The rearrangement uses TRBV5-4 and TRBJ1-2; D not resolved. CDR1 and CDR2 (germline): SGHNT, YYREEE (reference sequence). The V end was cut by 0 bases, the J end by 1 base, with 4 bases between. This CDR3 has 13 amino acids. CDR3 DNA: TGTGCCAGCAGCTTGGACAATAACTATGGCTACACCTTC. Protein sequence: CASSLDNNYGYTF. Complete variable domain (other parts from reference TRBV5-4 and TRBJ1-2): ETGVTQSPTHLIKTRGQQVTLRCSSQSGHNTVSWYQQALGQGPQFIFQYYREEENGRGNFPPRFSGLQFPNYSSELNVNALELDDSALYLCASSLDNNYGYTFGSGTRLTVV.

The sample holds one count of this clone. The gene calls are TRBV28 and TRBJ2-5; D remains ambiguous. This CDR3 spans 10 amino acids. CDR1 is MDHEN, CDR2 SYDVKM, per germline. With 5 bases removed from V and 5 bases from J, the gap between germline ends came to 3 bases. CDR3 nucleotides: TGTGCCAGCAGTAGCGAGACCCAGTACTTC. It translates to CASSSETQYF.

The CDR3 sequence: CASKGQGHGYTF. CDR3 nucleotides: TGTGCCAGCAAAGGCCAGGGGCATGGCTACACCTTC. The chain recombines TRBV7-9 with TRBJ1-2; tentatively, D is TRBD1 (6 bases). CDR3 length: 12 amino acids. V gave up 7 bases and J gave up 6 bases, with 12 bases separating them. Germline V CDR1 and CDR2: SEHNR, FQNEAQ (reference sequence).

The chain recombines TRBV5-5 with TRBJ1-2, with D possibly matching TRBD1 (6 bases). V gave up 6 bases and J gave up 3 bases, with 12 bases separating them. The CDR3 consists of 13 residues. In germline, CDR1 is SGHKS, CDR2 YYEKEE (reference sequence). The CDR3 DNA reads as TGTGCCAGCACCCTCGGGGGGCACTATGGCTACACCTTC. Translated: CASTLGGHYGYTF.

The CDR3 DNA is TGTGCCAGCAGCCCGACTAGCGGGAGCCAAGAGACCCAGTACTTC. Its protein product is CASSPTSGSQETQYF. This chain links TRBV7-3 with TRBJ2-5; 12 bases match TRBD2. The CDR3 loop spans 15 amino acids. Trimming at V came to 5 bases and at J to 1 base, leaving 2 bases not matched to a gene. Germline-derived CDR1 and CDR2 are SGHTA and FQGTGA. Full variable domain (outside the CDR3, taken from reference TRBV7-3 and TRBJ2-5): GAGVSQTPSNKVTEKGKYVELRCDPISGHTALYWYRQSLGQGPEFLIYFQGTGAADDSGLPNDRFFAVRPEGSVSTLKIQRTERGDSAVYLCASSPTSGSQETQYFGPGTRLLVL.

This chain links TRBV6-2 or TRBV6-3 with TRBJ1-1, with D possibly TRBD1 on 5 matching bases. Trimming left V 2 bases short and J 1 base short, with 8 bases between. Germline CDR1 MNHEY, CDR2 SVGEGT. The CDR3 runs to 14 residues. CDR3 protein: CASSYGGRNTEAFF. CDR3 nucleotide sequence: TGTGCCAGCAGTTACGGGGGGAGGAACACTGAAGCTTTCTTT.

This clone was recorded a few times. The chain joins TRBV18 to TRBJ1-1; 7 bases fit TRBD1. Germline V CDR1 and CDR2: KGHSH, LQKENI. The CDR3 spans 15 residues. Trimming at V came to 8 bases and at J to 1 base, leaving 10 bases not matched to a gene. CDR3 region: CASAPGGATNTEAFF. CDR3 sequence (DNA): TGTGCCAGCGCCCCAGGGGGAGCCACGAACACTGAAGCTTTCTTT. The variable domain in full, with the rest retrieved from reference TRBV18 and TRBJ1-1, is NAGVMQNPRHLVRRRGQEARLRCSPMKGHSHVYWYRQLPEEGLKFMVYLQKENIIDESGMPKERFSAEFPKEGPSILRIQQVVRGDSAAYFCASAPGGATNTEAFFGQGTRLTVV.

The V and J genes are TRBV28 and TRBJ2-4, with 7 bases aligning to TRBD1. Germline trimming cut 9 bases from V and 3 bases from J; bases unmatched to any gene: 11. CDR1 MDHEN and CDR2 SYDVKM come from the germline V gene. CDR3 length equals 15 residues. CDR3: CASNTGALDKNIQYF. The CDR3 DNA reads TGTGCCAGTAATACAGGGGCCTTAGACAAAAACATTCAGTACTTC. The full variable domain, with the rest looked up from reference TRBV28 and TRBJ2-4, is DVKVTQSSRYLVKRTGEKVFLECVQDMDHENMFWYRQDPGLGLRLIYFSYDVKMKEKGDIPEGYSVSREKKERFSLILESASTNQTSMYLCASNTGALDKNIQYFGAGTRLSVL.

The gene calls are TRBV3-1 (or the pseudogene TRBV3-2) and TRBJ2-7, with TRBD2 matching over 12 bases. With 1 base clipped from V and 5 bases from J, the junction kept 3 bases outside the gene matches. Germline V gene data show CDR1 as LGHDT and CDR2 as YNNKEL (reference sequence). The length of the CDR3 is 15 residues. The CDR3 here is CASSQGLAGVDEQYF. As DNA, the CDR3 is TGTGCCAGCAGCCAAGGACTAGCGGGAGTCGACGAGCAGTACTTC.

This chain uses TRBV18 with TRBJ2-1; TRBD2 aligns across 12 bases. V dropped 3 bases and J dropped 9; count of bases not matched to a gene: 0. CDR3 size: 13 residues. Germline V CDR1 and CDR2: KGHSH, LQKENI. As DNA, the CDR3 is TGTGCCAGCTCACCGGGACTAGCGGGTGAGCAGTTCTTC. It specifies CASSPGLAGEQFF.

As to this clone: Other nucleotide sequences from this sample produce the same CDR3. The rearrangement joins TRBV9 to TRBJ2-7, with TRBD1 as a possible D gene (6 bases). This CDR3 is 14 amino acids long. The germline CDR1 and CDR2 sequences are SGDLS and YYNGEE. Trimming stripped 0 bases from V and 2 bases from J, with 9 bases between. In nucleotides, the CDR3 is TGTGCCAGCAGCGTAGGGACAGAGCCCTACGAGCAGTACTTC. Protein product: CASSVGTEPYEQYF.

The V gene is TRBV11-3, the J gene TRBJ1-1; D may be TRBD1 (5 bases). The V end lost 0 bases, the J end lost 3 bases, and 8 bases lay between the germline ends. The CDR3 is 14 residues long. CDR1 SGHNT and CDR2 YENEEA come from the germline V gene. CDR3 nucleotide sequence: TGTGCCAGCAGCTTAGATCCGACAGACACTGAAGCTTTCTTT. Amino acids: CASSLDPTDTEAFF.

The chain joins TRBV6-2 or TRBV6-3 to TRBJ2-7; 13 nucleotides align to TRBD2. V lost 3 bases to trimming and J lost 5 bases; unmatched junction nucleotides: 7. The CDR3 length is 16 residues. CDR1 and CDR2 (germline): MNHEY, SVGEGT. The CDR3 loop is CASSYPTSGRANEQYF. CDR3 bases: TGTGCCAGCAGTTATCCAACTAGCGGGAGGGCCAACGAGCAGTACTTC.